This paragraph covers one T cell receptor beta chain sequence. V lost 8 bases, J lost 3 bases, and 7 bases stayed unmatched. The length of the CDR3 is 13 residues. CDR1 SNHLY and CDR2 FYNNEI come from the germline V gene. This sample was taken from a study of blood T cell repertoires in COVID-19. Study background: There were acute and convalescent COVID-19 samples, and they came from the United States, Italy and Spain.

In the authors' methods: How many nucleated cells were present was estimated from reference gene primer amplification. Only in-frame clones appear in the TCRdb table, and some are missing; sequencing was by immunoSEQ multiplex PCR. Clone size and V and J calls were adopted from that table, with D and trimming inferred from the DNA. The sample carries 150,000 to 200,000 clones, approximately 84% recorded once. The V gene is TRBV2, the J gene TRBJ2-7; 7 nucleotides match TRBD1. The TCR originated in a human donor with acute or convalescent COVID-19. The donor label of this sample is uncertain. The material sequenced was peripheral blood. The CDR3 region has the DNA TGTGCCAGCGTCAGGGACAGAAGCTACGAGCAGTACTTC. This codes for CASVRDRSYEQYF. Full variable domain (rest looked up from reference TRBV2 and TRBJ2-7): EPEVTQTPSHQVTQMGQEVILRCVPISNHLYFYWYRQILGQKVEFLVSFYNNEISEKSEIFDDQFSVERPDGSNFTLKIRSTKLEDSAMYFCASVRDRSYEQYFGPGTRLTVT.